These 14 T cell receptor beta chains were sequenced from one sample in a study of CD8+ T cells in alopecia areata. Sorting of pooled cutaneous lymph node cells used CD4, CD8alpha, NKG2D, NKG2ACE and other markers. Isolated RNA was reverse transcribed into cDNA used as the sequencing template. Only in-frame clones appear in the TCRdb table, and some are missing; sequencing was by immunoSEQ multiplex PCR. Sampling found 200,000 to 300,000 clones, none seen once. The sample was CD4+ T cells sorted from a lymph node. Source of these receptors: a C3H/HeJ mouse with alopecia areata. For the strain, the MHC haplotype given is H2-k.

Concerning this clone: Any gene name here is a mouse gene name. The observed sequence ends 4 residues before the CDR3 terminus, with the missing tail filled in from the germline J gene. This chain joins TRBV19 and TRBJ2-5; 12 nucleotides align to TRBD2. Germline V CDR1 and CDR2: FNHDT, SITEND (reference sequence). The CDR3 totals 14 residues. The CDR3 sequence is CASSKTGGADTQYF. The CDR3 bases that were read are TGTGCCAGCAGTAAGACTGGGGGGGCAGAC.

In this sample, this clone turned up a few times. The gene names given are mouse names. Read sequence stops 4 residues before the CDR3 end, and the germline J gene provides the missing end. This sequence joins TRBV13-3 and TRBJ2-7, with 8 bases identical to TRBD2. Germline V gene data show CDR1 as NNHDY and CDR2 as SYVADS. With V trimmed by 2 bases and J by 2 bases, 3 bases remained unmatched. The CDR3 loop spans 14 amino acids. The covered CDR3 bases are TGTGCCAGCAGTGAAGGGGGGGGCACCTAT. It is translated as CASSEGGGTY. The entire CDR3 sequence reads CASSEGGGTYEQYF.

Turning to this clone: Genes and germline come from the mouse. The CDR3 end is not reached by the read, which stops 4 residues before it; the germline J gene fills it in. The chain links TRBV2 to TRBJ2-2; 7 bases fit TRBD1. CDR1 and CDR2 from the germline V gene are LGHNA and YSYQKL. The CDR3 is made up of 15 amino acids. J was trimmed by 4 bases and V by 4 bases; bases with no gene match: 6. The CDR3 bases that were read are TGTGCCAGCAGCCCCACACAGGGGTTCACCGGG. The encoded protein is CASSPTQGFTG. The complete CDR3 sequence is CASSPTQGFTGQLYF.

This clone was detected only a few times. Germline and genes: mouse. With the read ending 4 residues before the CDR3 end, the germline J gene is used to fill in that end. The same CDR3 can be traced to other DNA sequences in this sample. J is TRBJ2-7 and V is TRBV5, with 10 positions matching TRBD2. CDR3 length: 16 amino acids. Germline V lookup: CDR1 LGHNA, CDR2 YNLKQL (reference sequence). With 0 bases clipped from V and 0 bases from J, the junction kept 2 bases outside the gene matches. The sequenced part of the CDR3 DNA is TGTGCCAGCAGCCAAGAGGACTGGGGGAGCTCCTAT. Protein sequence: CASSQEDWGSSY. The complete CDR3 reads CASSQEDWGSSYEQYF.

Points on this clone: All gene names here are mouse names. The DNA read from the CDR3 is TGTGCCAGCAGTGCAGGACAGGGGGGAGAC. This gives the protein CASSAGQGGD. The full CDR3 protein is CASSAGQGGDTQYF. The chain couples TRBV13-1 to TRBJ2-5; 10 positions match TRBD1. The missing CDR3 end, 4 residues past where the read stops, is filled in from the germline J gene. This CDR3 has 14 amino acids. CDR1 and CDR2 (germline): NSHNY, SYGAGN.

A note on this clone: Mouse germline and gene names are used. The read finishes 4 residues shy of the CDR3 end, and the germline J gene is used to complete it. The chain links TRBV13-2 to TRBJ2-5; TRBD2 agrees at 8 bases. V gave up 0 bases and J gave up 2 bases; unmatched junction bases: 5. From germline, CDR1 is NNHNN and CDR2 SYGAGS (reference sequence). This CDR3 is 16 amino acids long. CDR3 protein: CASGDAVGGGQDTQYF. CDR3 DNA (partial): TGTGCCAGCGGTGATGCGGTGGGGGGGGGCCAAGAC.

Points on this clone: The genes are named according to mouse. CDR3 region: CASSTTGGYAETLYF. CDR3 bases read: TGTGCCAGCTCTACGACAGGGGGCTATGCAGAA. This chain uses TRBV12-1 with TRBJ2-3; 10 bases line up with TRBD1. Read data end 4 residues before the CDR3 end; the end is taken from the germline J gene. Germline assignment: CDR1 SGHSN and CDR2 HYEKVE. The J segment lost 2 bases and the V segment lost 3 bases, leaving 4 bases of the junction unmatched. The CDR3 is 15 amino acids. Using reference TRBV12-1 and TRBJ2-3 for the parts outside the CDR3, the full variable domain is DSGVVQSPRHIIKEKGGRSVLTCIPISGHSNVVWYQQTLGKELKFLIQHYEKVERDKGFLPSRFSVQQFDDYHSEMNMSALELEDSAMYFCASSTTGGYAETLYFGSGTRLTVL.

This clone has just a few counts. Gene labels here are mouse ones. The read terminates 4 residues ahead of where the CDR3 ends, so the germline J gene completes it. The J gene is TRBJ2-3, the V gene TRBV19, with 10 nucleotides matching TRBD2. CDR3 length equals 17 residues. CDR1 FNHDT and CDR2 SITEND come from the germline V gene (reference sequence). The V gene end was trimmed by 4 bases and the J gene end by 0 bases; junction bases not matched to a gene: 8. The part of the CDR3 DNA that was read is TGTGCCAGCAGTCCCCTGACTGGGGGGTCAAGTGCAGAA. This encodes CASSPLTGGSSAE. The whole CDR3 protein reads CASSPLTGGSSAETLYF.

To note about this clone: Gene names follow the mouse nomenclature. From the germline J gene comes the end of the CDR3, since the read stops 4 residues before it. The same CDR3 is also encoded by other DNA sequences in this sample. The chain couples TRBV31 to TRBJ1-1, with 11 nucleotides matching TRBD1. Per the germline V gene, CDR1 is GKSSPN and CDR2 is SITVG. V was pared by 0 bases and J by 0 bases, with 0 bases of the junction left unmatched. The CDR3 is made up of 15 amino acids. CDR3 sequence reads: CAWSLGQGANTEVFF. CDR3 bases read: TGTGCCTGGAGTCTGGGACAGGGGGCAAACACA. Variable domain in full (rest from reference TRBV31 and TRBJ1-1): AQTIHQWPVAEIKAVGSPLSLGCTIKGKSSPNLYWYWQATGGTLQQLFYSITVGQVESVVQLNLSASRPKDDQFILSTEKLLLSHSGFYLCAWSLGQGANTEVFFGKGTRLTVV.

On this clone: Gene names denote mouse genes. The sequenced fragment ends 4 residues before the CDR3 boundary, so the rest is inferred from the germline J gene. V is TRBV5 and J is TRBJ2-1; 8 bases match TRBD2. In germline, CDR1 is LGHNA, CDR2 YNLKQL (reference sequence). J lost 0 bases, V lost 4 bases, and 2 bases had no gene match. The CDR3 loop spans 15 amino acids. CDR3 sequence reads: CASSPTGDNYAEQFF. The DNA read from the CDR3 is TGTGCCAGCAGCCCGACTGGGGATAACTATGCT.

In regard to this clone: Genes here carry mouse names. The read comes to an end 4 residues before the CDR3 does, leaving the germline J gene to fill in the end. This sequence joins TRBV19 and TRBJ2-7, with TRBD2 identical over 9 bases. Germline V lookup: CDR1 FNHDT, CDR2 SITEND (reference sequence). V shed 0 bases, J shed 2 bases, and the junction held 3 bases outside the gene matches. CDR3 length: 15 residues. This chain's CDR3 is CASSIVPGGAYEQYF. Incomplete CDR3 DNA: TGTGCCAGCAGTATAGTCCCTGGGGGGGCCTAT.

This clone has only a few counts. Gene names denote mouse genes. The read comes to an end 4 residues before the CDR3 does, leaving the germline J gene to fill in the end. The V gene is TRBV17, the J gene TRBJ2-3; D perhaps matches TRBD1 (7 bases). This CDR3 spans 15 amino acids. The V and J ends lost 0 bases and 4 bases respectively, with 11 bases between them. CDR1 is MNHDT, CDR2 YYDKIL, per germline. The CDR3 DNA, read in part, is TGTGCTAGCAGTAGAGATGGGAGGGGGCCAGAA. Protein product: CASSRDGRGPE. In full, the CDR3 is CASSRDGRGPETLYF. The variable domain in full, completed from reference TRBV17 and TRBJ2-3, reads DTTVKQNPRYKLARVGKPVNLICSQTMNHDTMYWYQKKPNQAPKLLLFYYDKILNREADTFEKFQSSRPNNSFCSLYIGSAGLEYSAMYLCASSRDGRGPETLYFGSGTRLTVL.

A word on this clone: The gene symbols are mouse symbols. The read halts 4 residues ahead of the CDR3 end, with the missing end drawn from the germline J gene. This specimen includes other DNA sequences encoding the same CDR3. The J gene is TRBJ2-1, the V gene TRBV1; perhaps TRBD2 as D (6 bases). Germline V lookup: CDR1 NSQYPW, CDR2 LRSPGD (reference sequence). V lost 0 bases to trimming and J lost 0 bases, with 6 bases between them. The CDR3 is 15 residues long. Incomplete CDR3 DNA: TGCACCTGCAGTGCAGAACTGGGTAACTATGCT. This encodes CTCSAELGNYA. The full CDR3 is CTCSAELGNYAEQFF.

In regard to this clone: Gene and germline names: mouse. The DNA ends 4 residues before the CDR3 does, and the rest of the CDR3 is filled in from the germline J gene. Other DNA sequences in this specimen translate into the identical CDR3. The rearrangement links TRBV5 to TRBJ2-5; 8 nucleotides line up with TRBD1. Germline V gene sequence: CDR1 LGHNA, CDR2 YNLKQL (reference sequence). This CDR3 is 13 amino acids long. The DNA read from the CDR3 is TGTGCCAGCAGCCCGACAGGGGTGGAC. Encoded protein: CASSPTGVD. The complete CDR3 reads CASSPTGVDTQYF.